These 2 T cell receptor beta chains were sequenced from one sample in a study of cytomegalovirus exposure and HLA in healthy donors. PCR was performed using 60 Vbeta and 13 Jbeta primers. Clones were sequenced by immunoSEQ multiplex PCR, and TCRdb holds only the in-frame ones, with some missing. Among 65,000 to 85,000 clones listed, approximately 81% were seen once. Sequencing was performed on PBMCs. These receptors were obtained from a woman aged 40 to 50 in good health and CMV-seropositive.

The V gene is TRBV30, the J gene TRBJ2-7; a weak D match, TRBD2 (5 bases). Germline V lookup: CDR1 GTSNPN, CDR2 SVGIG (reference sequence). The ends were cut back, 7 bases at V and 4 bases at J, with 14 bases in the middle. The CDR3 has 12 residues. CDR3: CAYSGNQYEQYF. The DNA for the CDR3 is TGTGCCTATTCCGGGAACCAATACGAGCAGTACTTC.

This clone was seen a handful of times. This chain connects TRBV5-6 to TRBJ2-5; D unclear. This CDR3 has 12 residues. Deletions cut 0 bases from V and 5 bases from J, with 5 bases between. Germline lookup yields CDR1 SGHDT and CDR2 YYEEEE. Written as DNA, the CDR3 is TGTGCCAGCAGCTTGGGAGCGGAGACCCAGTACTTC. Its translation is CASSLGAETQYF.